A single sample is the source of the 26 T cell receptor beta chains below, sequenced in a study of cytomegalovirus exposure and HLA in healthy donors. Here immunoSEQ multiplex PCR was the method, and the copy in TCRdb shows in-frame clones only, minus some. The sample holds 200,000 to 250,000 clones, over 80% seen once. The sequencing sample was made of PBMCs. These receptor sequences come from a woman in her twenties or thirties in good health and CMV-seropositive.

V usage is TRBV29-1 and J usage is TRBJ1-5; TRBD1 might be the D (6 bases). Trimming cost V 3 bases and J 3 bases, with 9 bases left between them. Germline-derived CDR1 and CDR2 are SQVTM and ANQGSEA. The CDR3 is made up of 13 amino acids. CDR3 region: CSVEGGPNQPQHF. CDR3 DNA sequence: TGCAGCGTTGAGGGGGGCCCCAATCAGCCCCAGCATTTT.

This chain uses TRBV27 with TRBJ2-3; D may be TRBD1 (5 bases). Germline V CDR1 and CDR2: MNHEY, SMNVEV (reference sequence). The CDR3 consists of 16 residues. Trimming stripped 1 base from V and 0 bases from J, with 11 bases between. The DNA for the CDR3 is TGTGCCAGCAGTTTATTTCCACAGGACAGCACAGATACGCAGTATTTT. This encodes CASSLFPQDSTDTQYF.

The chain combines TRBV6-5 with TRBJ1-5; unclear D gene. Deletions cut 3 bases from V and 0 bases from J, with 6 bases between. Germline assignment: CDR1 MNHEY and CDR2 SVGAGI. The CDR3 extends over 14 amino acids. The CDR3 loop is CASSYRDSNQPQHF. As DNA, the CDR3 is TGTGCCAGCAGTTATAGGGATAGCAATCAGCCCCAGCATTTT.

The CDR3 reads CASSDPIAGTGRNGYTF. The CDR3 DNA is TGTGCCAGCAGTGACCCAATCGCCGGGACAGGGCGGAATGGCTACACCTTC. The chain links TRBV25-1 to TRBJ1-2, with 9 bases aligning to TRBD1. Trimming cost V 3 bases and J 6 bases; bases outside gene matches: 14. Germline loops: CDR1 MGHDK, CDR2 SYGVNS. This CDR3 has 17 amino acids.

The chain couples TRBV6-5 to TRBJ1-1; D unresolved. This CDR3 region has 15 residues. Between the trimmed V and J ends, which lost 0 bases and 3 bases, there was a span of 11 bases. In germline, CDR1 is MNHEY, CDR2 SVGAGI. For the CDR3, the DNA is TGTGCCAGCAGTTACTCGACGGTGCGGGACACTGAAGCTTTCTTT. Its protein product is CASSYSTVRDTEAFF.

The chain recombines TRBV6-1 with TRBJ2-7, with D unresolved. The CDR3 runs 12 residues. CDR1 is MNHNS, CDR2 SASEGT, per germline. The ends were cut back, 4 bases at V and 5 bases at J, with 9 bases in the middle. This CDR3 reads CASSAGGDEQYF. In DNA form, the CDR3 reads TGTGCCAGCAGTGCGGGCGGAGACGAGCAGTACTTC.

The gene calls are TRBV7-9 and TRBJ2-3; a weak D match, TRBD2 (5 bases). Between the trimmed V and J ends, which lost 2 bases and 1 base, there was a span of 10 bases. The length of the CDR3 is 15 residues. Germline lookup yields CDR1 SEHNR and CDR2 FQNEAQ (reference sequence). CDR3 sequence: CASSLRRVGTDTQYF. The CDR3 DNA reads TGTGCCAGCAGCTTAAGGCGGGTCGGCACAGATACGCAGTATTTT. The full variable domain, its missing parts supplied by reference TRBV7-9 and TRBJ2-3, is DTGVSQNPRHKITKRGQNVTFRCDPISEHNRLYWYRQTLGQGPEFLTYFQNEAQLEKSRLLSDRFSAERPKGSFSTLEIQRTEQGDSAMYLCASSLRRVGTDTQYFGPGTRLTVL.

This chain joins TRBV27 and TRBJ2-1, with 14 positions matching TRBD2. Losses at the gene ends were 5 bases for V and 4 bases for J; bases not matched to a gene: 13. The CDR3 is 19 amino acids. The germline V gene has CDR1 MNHEY and CDR2 SMNVEV (reference sequence). This chain's CDR3 is CASSPPLGLAGARYNEQFF. CDR3 bases: TGTGCCAGCAGTCCACCGTTGGGACTAGCGGGAGCTCGGTACAATGAGCAGTTCTTC.

The genes are TRBV4-1 and TRBJ2-1; D possibly corresponds to TRBD2 (6 bases). Trimming took off 2 bases at V and 8 bases at J, with 19 bases between the two ends. The CDR3 has 16 residues. CDR1 MGHRA and CDR2 YSYEKL come from the germline V gene. CDR3 sequence (DNA): TGCGCCAGCAGCCAATTATGGGAGGAAGGGGCGGATGAGCAGTTCTTC. Its protein is CASSQLWEEGADEQFF.

The rearrangement links TRBV29-1 to TRBJ2-3; the D gene is possibly TRBD1 (6 bases). This CDR3 contains 14 residues. Germline V lookup: CDR1 SQVTM, CDR2 ANQGSEA. Trimming left V 5 bases short and J 2 bases short, with 14 bases between. The CDR3 reads CSVSRGQLTDTQYF. The CDR3 nucleotides read TGCAGCGTTTCCAGGGGCCAACTCACAGATACGCAGTATTTT.

The chain joins TRBV5-1 to TRBJ2-3; the match to TRBD2 covers 7 bases. CDR3 length: 16 amino acids. Germline CDR1 is SGHRS and CDR2 is YFSETQ. The trim removed 1 base at V and 2 bases at J, leaving 7 bases unmatched. The chain's CDR3 is CASSLPASGYTDTQYF. The CDR3 DNA is TGCGCCAGCAGCTTGCCGGCTAGCGGATACACAGATACGCAGTATTTT.

This clone was recorded a few times. The chain combines TRBV6-1 with TRBJ2-5; D is ambiguous. The CDR3 sequence is 15 residues long. Germline CDR1 and CDR2: MNHNS and SASEGT. Trimming cost V 6 bases and J 2 bases, with 16 bases left between them. In DNA form, the CDR3 reads TGTGCCAGCAGCCCCCTGGTCGGGTTGCAAGAGACCCAGTACTTC. Amino acid sequence: CASSPLVGLQETQYF.

The J gene is TRBJ2-7, the V gene TRBV6-6, with D uncertain. CDR1 and CDR2 (germline): MNHNY, SVGAGI (reference sequence). The CDR3 runs to 14 residues. With 3 bases removed from V and 0 bases from J, the gap between germline ends came to 9 bases. The CDR3 here is CASSYESSSYEQYF. As DNA, the CDR3 is TGTGCCAGCAGTTATGAGTCGAGCTCCTACGAGCAGTACTTC.

The J gene is TRBJ1-5, the V gene TRBV9; tentative D call: TRBD1 (5 bases). The CDR3 runs 16 residues. CDR1 and CDR2 from the germline V gene are SGDLS and YYNGEE. Trimming took 3 bases from V and 3 from J, leaving 16 bases between them. The CDR3 region has the DNA TGTGCCAGCAGCGCCCGGGGGGACGGACTCAATCAGCCCCAGCATTTT. Its protein product is CASSARGDGLNQPQHF.

The V call is TRBV28, the J call TRBJ1-2, with D uncertain. This CDR3 has 15 residues. Germline assignment: CDR1 MDHEN and CDR2 SYDVKM. V lost 7 bases to trimming and J lost 4 bases, with 19 bases between them. The CDR3 loop is CASTSRSRASYGYTF. CDR3 DNA: TGTGCCAGCACCTCTCGTTCGAGGGCTAGCTATGGCTACACCTTC.

The table lists this clone with a few counts. V gene TRBV18 combines with J gene TRBJ1-2, with 7 nucleotides matching TRBD1. J was trimmed by 7 bases and V by 6 bases; bases with no gene match: 11. The CDR3 runs 14 residues. In germline, CDR1 is KGHSH, CDR2 LQKENI. CDR3 sequence (DNA): TGTGCCAGCTCTCTCGTCCGGGACAGTGGTGGCTACACCTTC. As protein: CASSLVRDSGGYTF. Based on the CDR3 plus reference TRBV18 and TRBJ1-2, the full variable domain is NAGVMQNPRHLVRRRGQEARLRCSPMKGHSHVYWYRQLPEEGLKFMVYLQKENIIDESGMPKERFSAEFPKEGPSILRIQQVVRGDSAAYFCASSLVRDSGGYTFGSGTRLTVV.

The chain is built from TRBV29-1 and TRBJ1-5; a weak D match, TRBD1 (6 bases). V was cut by 8 bases and J by 3 bases, with 14 bases left in between. Germline CDR1 SQVTM, CDR2 ANQGSEA. The CDR3 totals 13 residues. The DNA for the CDR3 is TGCAGCTATGTCCAGGGGTTCAATCAGCCCCAGCATTTT. It yields the protein CSYVQGFNQPQHF.

This clone was counted once. The chain employs TRBV5-1 and TRBJ1-5; D perhaps matches TRBD1 (6 bases). V dropped 4 bases and J dropped 6 bases, with 11 bases sitting between them. The CDR3 totals 13 residues. Looked up from germline, CDR1 is SGHRS and CDR2 is YFSETQ. CDR3 nucleotide sequence: TGCGCCAGCAGCATACAGGGAGGTCAGCCCCAGCATTTT. Amino acid sequence: CASSIQGGQPQHF.

The rearrangement joins TRBV30 to TRBJ1-1, with D hard to call. There are 11 residues in the CDR3. The germline CDR1 and CDR2 sequences are GTSNPN and SVGIG (reference sequence). V was pared by 0 bases and J by 6 bases, with 5 bases between. The CDR3 nucleotides are TGTGCCTGGAGTGTAAACTCTGAAGCTTTCTTT. This gives the protein CAWSVNSEAFF.

The V gene is TRBV19, the J gene TRBJ2-7, with D perhaps TRBD2 (6 bases). Germline values: CDR1 LNHDA, CDR2 SQIVND (reference sequence). This CDR3 comprises 14 residues. The ends were cut back, 6 bases at V and 1 base at J, with 13 bases in the middle. The CDR3 region has the DNA TGTGCCAGTAGCCGGGACTCCTCTTCCTACGAGCAGTACTTC. Its protein product is CASSRDSSSYEQYF.

The V and J genes are TRBV10-1 and TRBJ2-7; D call uncertain. CDR1 and CDR2 (germline): WNHNN, SYGVQD (reference sequence). Trimming removed 2 bases at V and 3 bases at J, with 8 bases between. The CDR3 is 13 amino acids. In DNA, the CDR3 is TGCGCCAGCAGTGAGGTCCCCGGCTACGAGCAGTACTTC. The encoded protein is CASSEVPGYEQYF.

The chain carries TRBV28 and TRBJ2-7, with 9 bases aligning to TRBD2. The length of the CDR3 is 14 residues. V was clipped by 3 bases and J by 5 bases; unmatched bases: 5. Germline-derived CDR1 and CDR2 are MDHEN and SYDVKM. The CDR3 DNA reads as TGTGCCAGCAGTTTTCAGCGGGGGGCGGACGAGCAGTACTTC. Amino acids: CASSFQRGADEQYF.

The chain is built from TRBV6-4 and TRBJ2-7; 13 bases are shared with TRBD2. Germline V gene sequence: CDR1 MRHNA, CDR2 SNTAGT. CDR3 size: 14 residues. The J segment lost 2 bases and the V segment lost 8 bases, leaving 3 bases of the junction unmatched. As DNA, the CDR3 is TGTGCCAGCGTACTAGCGGGAGGGGCCTACGAGCAGTACTTC. Protein product: CASVLAGGAYEQYF.

J is TRBJ2-1 and V is TRBV13; D remains ambiguous. CDR1 is PRHDT and CDR2 is FYEKMQ in the germline V gene (reference sequence). The CDR3 sequence is 13 residues long. V was trimmed by 2 bases and J by 7 bases, leaving 9 bases between them. CDR3 residues: CASSLIQKNEQFF. The CDR3 nucleotides are TGTGCCAGCAGCTTAATACAGAAAAATGAGCAGTTCTTC.

This sequence joins TRBV5-1 and TRBJ2-7, with a tentative D call TRBD1 (5 bases). CDR1 is SGHRS, CDR2 YFSETQ, per germline. This CDR3 has 14 amino acids. Trimming left V 2 bases short and J 3 bases short, with 12 bases between. CDR3 loop: CASSFDSSGYEQYF. The CDR3 DNA follows: TGCGCCAGCAGCTTCGACAGCTCAGGCTACGAGCAGTACTTC.

The rearrangement joins TRBV5-4 to TRBJ2-5; 7 bases are a match to TRBD2. V trimming: 1 base; J trimming: 2 bases; junction bases outside the gene matches: 5. Germline V CDR1 and CDR2: SGHNT, YYREEE (reference sequence). The CDR3 consists of 15 residues. CDR3 nucleotides: TGTGCCAGCAGCTTGACTAGCGACACACAAGAGACCCAGTACTTC. Encoded protein: CASSLTSDTQETQYF.